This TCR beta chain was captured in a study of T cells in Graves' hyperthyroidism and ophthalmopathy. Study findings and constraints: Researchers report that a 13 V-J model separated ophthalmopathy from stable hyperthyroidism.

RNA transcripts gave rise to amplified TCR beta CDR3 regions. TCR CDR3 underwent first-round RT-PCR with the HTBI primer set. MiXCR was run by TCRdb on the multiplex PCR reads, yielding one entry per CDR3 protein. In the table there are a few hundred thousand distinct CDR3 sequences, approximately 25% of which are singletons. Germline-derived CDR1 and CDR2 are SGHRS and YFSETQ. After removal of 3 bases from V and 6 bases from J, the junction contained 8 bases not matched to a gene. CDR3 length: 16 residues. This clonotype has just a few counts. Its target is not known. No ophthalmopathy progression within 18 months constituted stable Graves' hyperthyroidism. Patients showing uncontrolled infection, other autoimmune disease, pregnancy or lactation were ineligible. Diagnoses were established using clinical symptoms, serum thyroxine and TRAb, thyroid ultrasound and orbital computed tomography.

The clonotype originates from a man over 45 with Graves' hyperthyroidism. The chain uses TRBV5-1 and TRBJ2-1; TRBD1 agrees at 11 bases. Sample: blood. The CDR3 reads CASSSTDRGLRNEQFF. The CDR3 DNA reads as TGCGCCAGCAGCTCTACGGACAGGGGGCTTCGCAATGAGCAGTTCTTC. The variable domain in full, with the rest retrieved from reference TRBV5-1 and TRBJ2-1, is KAGVTQTPRYLIKTRGQQVTLSCSPISGHRSVSWYQQTPGQGLQFLFEYFSETQRNKGNFPGRFSGRQFSNSRSEMNVSTLELGDSALYLCASSSTDRGLRNEQFFGPGTRLTVL.